The entry below gives a single T cell receptor (beta chain) sequence along with its context. The data derive from a study of blood T cell repertoires in COVID-19. Study as a whole: Collection of acute and convalescent COVID-19 samples took place in the United States, Italy and Spain. Sample material is recorded as cDNA or gDNA derived from T cells, B-cell-depleted T cells, or PBMCs.

Authors' processing steps: Reference gene primer amplification gave nucleated cell count estimates. Measured with immunoSEQ multiplex PCR; TCRdb has only the in-frame clones, and not every one. V, J and clone size derive from that table, while D and trimming were established from the DNA sequence. Among over 200,000 clones, 88% were seen once, and the ten largest hold over 4%. The CDR3 has 17 residues. V was trimmed by 7 bases and J by 8 bases, leaving 29 bases between them. This sequence was found in a man in his 60s who had recovered from COVID-19. The material sequenced was peripheral blood. The chain carries TRBV23-1 and TRBJ1-2; D gene unclear. TRBV23-1 is placed among ORFs of uncertain function. Here the CDR3 reads CASKEVARTQDLGGYTF. CDR3 coding DNA: TGCGCCAGCAAAGAAGTAGCTAGGACGCAGGACTTGGGAGGCTACACCTTC.